A single T cell receptor beta chain is shown here with its context. Its matching antigen is unknown. At one end the junction does not follow the germline gene, possibly because of a read error. TCRdb processed the reads anew with MiXCR; each CDR3 protein has one entry. The sample has about 480,000 distinct CDR3 sequences; about 33% are singletons. The CDR3 has 14 residues. CDR1 is SGHVS, CDR2 FNYEAQ, per germline. This sample stems from a study of T cell repertoires in cytomegalovirus infection. This TCR was recovered from a human donor in good health (CMV status not recorded). Some clones in this sample may be carry-over from other donors' samples. The rearrangement uses TRBV7-6 and TRBJ2-1; D call uncertain. The sequencing here drew on cultured PBMCs, taken from culture after CMV antigen stimulation. CDR3 protein: CASSPLANYNEQFF. CDR3 coding DNA: TGTGCTAGCAGCCCCTTGGCTAACTACAATGAGCAGTTCTTC. Combining the CDR3 with reference TRBV7-6 and TRBJ2-1 gives the whole variable domain GAGVSQSPRYKVTKRGQDVALRCDPISGHVSLYWYRQALGQGPEFLTYFNYEAQQDKSGLPNDRFSAERPEGSISTLTIQRTEQRDSAMYRCASSPLANYNEQFFGPGTRLTVL.